Given below is one T cell receptor (beta chain) in context. Its antigen is still unknown. This entry comes from a study of OX40 agonist ivuxolimab in advanced cancers. Across the study: Checkpoint inhibitors had been given previously to about 40% of patients.

Points from the study as a whole: Still undetermined is the antigen specificity of the expanded peripheral T cells. Some nonresponders additionally presented with little normalized T-cell clonal expansion.

Samples were taken at baseline and on day 1 of cycles 4 and 7. TCRdb's copy holds only in-frame clones and misses some; the assay was immunoSEQ multiplex PCR. The sample records more than 9,000 clones, just under 75% being singletons. Trimming at V came to 0 bases and at J to 4 bases, leaving 8 bases not matched to a gene. The germline gives CDR1 LNHNV, CDR2 YYDKDF (reference sequence). The CDR3 sequence is 16 residues long. The TCR originated in an adult with an advanced solid tumor such as melanoma, head and neck, liver or kidney cancer. The chain joins TRBV15 to TRBJ2-7, with 8 bases identical to TRBD2. The sequencing here drew on CD4+ or CD8+ T cells sorted from blood, taken in a trial of the OX40 agonist ivuxolimab. CDR3 residues: CATSRDAGTSKYEQYF. The CDR3 DNA follows: TGTGCCACCAGCAGAGATGCCGGGACTAGTAAGTACGAGCAGTACTTC.